Listed here are 30 T cell receptor beta chains from one sample, sequenced in a study of blood T cell repertoires in COVID-19. Profiled with immunoSEQ multiplex PCR; TCRdb holds only in-frame clones, not every one. Here the sample spans about 430,000 clones, roughly nine tenths being singletons. Sequences were obtained from PBMCs or T cells enriched from blood (not recorded which). These receptor sequences come from a man younger than 45 who had recovered from COVID-19.

This chain links TRBV9 with TRBJ2-1, with 8 bases identical to TRBD2. CDR3 size: 16 residues. The V gene's germline CDR1 is SGDLS and CDR2 YYNGEE. The V gene end was trimmed by 4 bases and the J gene end by 2 bases; junction bases not matched to a gene: 8. The CDR3 loop is CASSPYSGATYNEQFF. CDR3 nucleotides: TGTGCCAGCAGCCCCTATAGCGGGGCAACCTACAATGAGCAGTTCTTC.

This chain connects TRBV2 to TRBJ1-6, with D possibly being TRBD1 (5 bases). The germline V gene encodes CDR1 SNHLY and CDR2 FYNNEI. CDR3 length: 15 amino acids. The V and J ends lost 7 bases and 7 bases respectively, with 17 bases between them. The CDR3: CASKKYQTANSPLHF. The CDR3 nucleotides are TGTGCCAGCAAAAAATATCAGACAGCGAATTCACCCCTCCACTTT.

The chain links TRBV7-6 to TRBJ1-3; the D gene is possibly TRBD1 (5 bases). V was cut by 5 bases and J by 0 bases, with 8 bases left in between. CDR1 SGHVS and CDR2 FNYEAQ come from the germline V gene. This CDR3 comprises 14 residues. The chain's CDR3 is CASSPTVSGNTIYF. The CDR3 nucleotides read TGTGCCAGCAGCCCGACAGTCTCTGGAAACACCATATATTTT.

The rearrangement uses TRBV9 and TRBJ2-1; no clear D. The CDR3 is 14 residues long. V lost 4 bases to trimming and J lost 0 bases, with 8 bases between them. Germline CDR1 and CDR2: SGDLS and YYNGEE. In DNA, the CDR3 is TGTGCCAGCAGCCCGAGTCCCTCCTACAATGAGCAGTTCTTC. Protein: CASSPSPSYNEQFF.

The chain employs TRBV5-1 and TRBJ2-3; perhaps TRBD2 as D (6 bases). CDR3 length: 14 amino acids. Germline values: CDR1 SGHRS, CDR2 YFSETQ. V gave up 2 bases and J gave up 4 bases, with 11 bases separating them. The CDR3: CASSLAGRPDTQYF. The CDR3 region has the DNA TGCGCCAGCAGCTTAGCGGGCCGTCCAGATACGCAGTATTTT.

This chain connects TRBV14 to TRBJ1-1; D unclear. V lost 4 bases, J lost 1 base, and 7 bases lay in between. The CDR3 is 13 residues long. CDR1 and CDR2 (germline): SGHDN, FVKESK. CDR3 coding DNA: TGTGCCAGCAGCCTGAAGAGGAACACTGAAGCTTTCTTT. Residues: CASSLKRNTEAFF. Filled out from reference TRBV14 and TRBJ1-1, the complete variable domain reads EAGVTQFPSHSVIEKGQTVTLRCDPISGHDNLYWYRRVMGKEIKFLLHFVKESKQDESGMPNNRFLAERTGGTYSTLKVQPAELEDSGVYFCASSLKRNTEAFFGQGTRLTVV.

The chain employs TRBV5-4 and TRBJ2-5, with no clear D. In germline, CDR1 is SGHNT, CDR2 YYREEE (reference sequence). Trimming pared 2 bases from V and 5 bases from J, leaving 10 bases between. The CDR3 sequence is 13 residues long. The CDR3 loop reads CASSFSAAETQYF. The CDR3 coding sequence is TGTGCCAGCAGCTTTTCGGCAGCGGAGACCCAGTACTTC.

The gene calls are TRBV7-9 and TRBJ1-4, with 10 bases fitting TRBD1. Trimming removed 2 bases from V and 7 bases from J; junction bases left unmatched: 4. This CDR3 is 15 amino acids long. Germline-derived CDR1 and CDR2 are SEHNR and FQNEAQ (reference sequence). In nucleotides, the CDR3 is TGTGCCAGCAGCTTACCGGGACAGGGGCGTGAAAAACTGTTTTTT. Translating gives CASSLPGQGREKLFF.

V gene TRBV7-9 combines with J gene TRBJ2-2; TRBD1 agrees at 9 bases. Germline V gene lookup returns CDR1 SEHNR and CDR2 FQNEAQ (reference sequence). Losses at the gene ends were 5 bases for V and 8 bases for J; bases not matched to a gene: 12. The CDR3 totals 16 residues. CDR3 bases: TGTGCCAGCAGCGCCGGGACAGGGCTTCTTAAAGGGGAGCTGTTTTTT. Protein: CASSAGTGLLKGELFF.

The genes are TRBV5-1 and TRBJ2-2, with D maybe TRBD2 (6 bases). The V gene's germline CDR1 is SGHRS and CDR2 YFSETQ. Trimming took 8 bases from V and 0 from J, leaving 11 bases between them. This CDR3 contains 14 residues. The CDR3 protein is CASQEGANTGELFF. CDR3 bases: TGCGCCAGTCAGGAGGGAGCGAACACCGGGGAGCTGTTTTTT.

The genes are TRBV11-2 and TRBJ1-3, with D perhaps matching TRBD1 (6 bases). With 0 bases removed from V and 4 bases from J, the gap between germline ends came to 10 bases. Germline values: CDR1 SGHAT, CDR2 FQNNGV. The CDR3 has 15 amino acids. The CDR3 loop is CASSLEGAQGNTIYF. The CDR3 DNA sequence: TGTGCCAGCAGCTTAGAGGGGGCGCAAGGAAACACCATATATTTT.

CDR3 in amino acids: CASSPTGTDTQYF. The DNA for the CDR3 is TGTGCCAGCAGTCCTACTGGCACAGATACGCAGTATTTT. V gene TRBV28 combines with J gene TRBJ2-3; D uncertain. Between the trimmed V and J ends, which lost 5 bases and 1 base, there was a span of 7 bases. The CDR3 runs 13 residues. Per the germline V gene, CDR1 is MDHEN and CDR2 is SYDVKM.

This clone showed up just once. V usage is TRBV2 and J usage is TRBJ2-2, with D perhaps matching TRBD2 (7 bases). CDR3 length: 15 amino acids. Trimming took off 10 bases at V and 4 bases at J, with 19 bases between the two ends. The germline CDR1 and CDR2 sequences are SNHLY and FYNNEI. The CDR3 DNA reads as TGTGCCACCTCCCGGGGGGCACGGGGCACCGGGGAGCTGTTTTTT. It specifies CATSRGARGTGELFF.

The genes are TRBV2 and TRBJ2-7; D gene ambiguous. With 1 base removed from V and 3 bases from J, the gap between germline ends came to 10 bases. Germline values: CDR1 SNHLY, CDR2 FYNNEI. The CDR3 runs 14 residues. The CDR3 region is CASSEGQSVYEQYF. CDR3 coding DNA: TGTGCCAGCAGTGAAGGTCAGAGCGTCTACGAGCAGTACTTC.

This clone has only one observation. The chain's CDR3 is CASSLGYEAFF. The CDR3 nucleotides are TGTGCCAGCAGTTTAGGCTACGAAGCTTTCTTT. The genes are TRBV12-3 or TRBV12-4 and TRBJ1-1; D gene ambiguous. CDR3 length: 11 residues. The V gene lost 1 base and the J gene lost 8 bases, with 5 bases spanning the gap.

The rearrangement uses TRBV7-8 and TRBJ2-1; D perhaps matches TRBD2 (5 bases). Per the germline V gene, CDR1 is SGHVS and CDR2 is FQNEAQ. Trimming took off 2 bases at V and 5 bases at J, with 13 bases between the two ends. CDR3 size: 15 residues. The CDR3 DNA reads TGTGCCAGCAGCTTAATGGTGCGGGCAAACAATGAGCAGTTCTTC. It translates to CASSLMVRANNEQFF. Drawing the rest from reference TRBV7-8 and TRBJ2-1, the complete variable domain is GAGVSQSPRYKVAKRGQDVALRCDPISGHVSLFWYQQALGQGPEFLTYFQNEAQLDKSGLPSDRFFAERPEGSVSTLKIQRTQQEDSAVYLCASSLMVRANNEQFFGPGTRLTVL.

The chain combines TRBV5-4 with TRBJ2-2, with D perhaps TRBD1 (6 bases). Germline lookup yields CDR1 SGHNT and CDR2 YYREEE (reference sequence). V was trimmed by 3 bases and J by 4 bases, leaving 10 bases between them. The CDR3 has 14 residues. The CDR3 sequence: CASSSQGITGELFF. CDR3 DNA sequence: TGTGCCAGCAGCTCACAGGGTATCACCGGGGAGCTGTTTTTT.

As for this clone: Other DNA variants within this sample encode the same CDR3. The chain is built from TRBV11-2 and TRBJ2-2; D unclear. The CDR3 contains 15 residues. Trimming took 1 base from V and 2 from J, leaving 8 bases between them. Per germline, CDR1 SGHAT and CDR2 FQNNGV. CDR3 amino acids: CASSLALDNTGELFF. CDR3 nucleotide sequence: TGTGCCAGCAGCTTAGCCCTAGACAACACCGGGGAGCTGTTTTTT.

This sequence joins TRBV7-8 and TRBJ1-2; TRBD1 matches 8 bases. V lost 5 bases, J lost 4 bases, and 12 bases stayed unmatched. The V gene's germline CDR1 is SGHVS and CDR2 FQNEAQ. The CDR3 has 16 amino acids. Here the CDR3 reads CASSHSRQGFVYGYTF. In nucleotides, the CDR3 is TGTGCCAGCAGCCATTCCAGACAGGGGTTTGTCTATGGCTACACCTTC.

Notes on this clone: Different DNA sequences within this sample yield the same CDR3. The V call is TRBV28, the J call TRBJ1-1, with no clear D. CDR1 and CDR2 (germline): MDHEN, SYDVKM. CDR3 length: 13 amino acids. V dropped 3 bases and J dropped 1 base, with 6 bases sitting between them. The CDR3 here is CASSFSRNTEAFF. The CDR3 nucleotides read TGTGCCAGCAGTTTTTCCAGGAACACTGAAGCTTTCTTT.

This chain uses TRBV7-6 with TRBJ2-7, with 8 bases identical to TRBD1. The germline V gene has CDR1 SGHVS and CDR2 FNYEAQ. After removal of 1 base from V and 0 bases from J, the junction contained 2 bases not matched to a gene. The CDR3 has 15 amino acids. CDR3 residues: CASSLGTGSSYEQYF. In DNA form, the CDR3 reads TGTGCCAGCAGCTTAGGGACAGGGAGCTCCTACGAGCAGTACTTC.

This sequence joins TRBV5-4 and TRBJ1-1, with 7 nucleotides matching TRBD1. V lost 3 bases and J lost 3; bases outside the gene matches: 8. CDR1 SGHNT and CDR2 YYREEE come from the germline V gene (reference sequence). The CDR3 is made up of 15 amino acids. DNA of the CDR3: TGTGCCAGCAGCTCATGGCAGGGGGAGGACACTGAAGCTTTCTTT. Translating it yields CASSSWQGEDTEAFF.

CDR3 DNA: TGCGCCAGCAGCCCCGGGACTAGCGGGATGGAGCAGTACTTC. Translating gives CASSPGTSGMEQYF. The chain recombines TRBV5-1 with TRBJ2-7, with 13 bases aligning to TRBD2. V was pared by 4 bases and J by 7 bases, with 5 bases of the junction left unmatched. CDR1 is SGHRS and CDR2 is YFSETQ in the germline V gene. This CDR3 has 14 amino acids.

Only a few counts were recorded for this clone. V and J are TRBV7-9 and TRBJ1-2, with D perhaps matching TRBD1 (5 bases). V shed 5 bases and J shed 7 bases, with 20 bases lying between them. This CDR3 region has 15 residues. Germline V gives CDR1 SEHNR, CDR2 FQNEAQ (reference sequence). In DNA form, the CDR3 reads TGTGCCAGCAGCCCGAACCTCCTGTCCGGGGGTGGCTACACCTTC. Translation: CASSPNLLSGGGYTF.

V and J are TRBV5-4 and TRBJ2-7; TRBD2 agrees at 9 bases. V lost 0 bases to trimming and J lost 6 bases; unmatched junction nucleotides: 7. This CDR3 contains 15 residues. Per the germline V gene, CDR1 is SGHNT and CDR2 is YYREEE (reference sequence). Written as DNA, the CDR3 is TGTGCCAGCAGCTTGGCGCTAGCGGGATCTGTCGAGCAGTACTTC. This sequence encodes CASSLALAGSVEQYF.

The V gene is TRBV7-4, the J gene TRBJ1-5; 8 bases agree with TRBD1. V shed 4 bases, J shed 8 bases, and the junction held 13 bases outside the gene matches. The CDR3 runs to 16 residues. Germline-derived CDR1 and CDR2 are SGHVT and SQSDAQ. As DNA, the CDR3 is TGTGCCAGCAGCTCCCCCCACCGGACAGGGATGGAGCCCCAGCATTTT. Its protein is CASSSPHRTGMEPQHF.

The chain has TRBV10-1 and TRBJ2-7; D is perhaps TRBD2 (6 bases). CDR3 length: 15 residues. Germline values: CDR1 WNHNN, CDR2 SYGVQD (reference sequence). The V gene lost 4 bases and the J gene lost 1 base, with 14 bases spanning the gap. CDR3 sequence: CASSAGSGTSYEQYF. The CDR3 DNA sequence: TGCGCCAGCAGTGCCGGTTCCGGGACTTCCTACGAGCAGTACTTC.

V and J are TRBV7-9 and TRBJ2-1; D is uncertain. The CDR3 has 13 amino acids. CDR1 and CDR2 (germline): SEHNR, FQNEAQ (reference sequence). V shed 5 bases and J shed 6 bases, with 11 bases lying between them. The DNA of the CDR3 is TGTGCCAGCAGCACCATGGGCATCAATGAGCAGTTCTTC. This translates into CASSTMGINEQFF. The variable domain in full, completed from reference TRBV7-9 and TRBJ2-1, reads DTGVSQNPRHKITKRGQNVTFRCDPISEHNRLYWYRQTLGQGPEFLTYFQNEAQLEKSRLLSDRFSAERPKGSFSTLEIQRTEQGDSAMYLCASSTMGINEQFFGPGTRLTVL.

The chain combines TRBV11-1 with TRBJ2-1; 7 bases are shared with TRBD2. The CDR3 sequence is 16 residues long. V shed 4 bases and J 6 bases; nucleotides not matched to a gene: 12. Germline V gene sequence: CDR1 SGHAT, CDR2 FQDESV (reference sequence). The chain's CDR3 is CASSSWELAAGNEQFF. The CDR3 nucleotides are TGTGCCAGCAGCTCCTGGGAGCTAGCGGCGGGCAATGAGCAGTTCTTC.

The V gene is TRBV27, the J gene TRBJ2-7; 7 nucleotides line up with TRBD2. The CDR3 covers 14 residues. Trimming at V came to 1 base and at J to 3 bases, leaving 3 bases not matched to a gene. CDR1 MNHEY and CDR2 SMNVEV come from the germline V gene (reference sequence). The CDR3 sequence is CASSLLAGNYEQYF. For the CDR3, the DNA is TGTGCCAGCAGTTTATTAGCGGGCAACTACGAGCAGTACTTC.